Each of the 11 T cell receptor beta chains below was sequenced from the same sample in a study of shared clonotypes between healthy human individuals. Naive CD8 cells lacked CD45RO and underwent positive selection for CCR7, leaving out terminally differentiated effector memory CD45RA+ cells. Generated by immunoSEQ multiplex PCR, the TCRdb table keeps only in-frame clones and is missing some. The sample has millions of clones; about 92% are singletons. The sequencing sample was made of naive CD8+ T cells from PBMCs. These receptors all come from a man aged 18 to 29 in good health. Some clones in this sample may be carry-over from other donors' samples.

The chain joins TRBV29-1 to TRBJ1-2, with 7 bases that match TRBD1. Trimming at V came to 7 bases and at J to 2 bases, leaving 7 bases not matched to a gene. This CDR3 has 13 amino acids. Germline-derived CDR1 and CDR2 are SQVTM and ANQGSEA. DNA of the CDR3: TGCAGCGATCGACAGGGATCAAACTATGGCTACACCTTC. Translating gives CSDRQGSNYGYTF.

This sequence joins TRBV19 and TRBJ2-7; D not certain. The ends were cut back, 2 bases at V and 4 bases at J, with 12 bases in the middle. This CDR3 has 14 amino acids. The germline V gene has CDR1 LNHDA and CDR2 SQIVND (reference sequence). The CDR3 DNA sequence: TGTGCCAGTAGTATAAACGGCCAGAAATACGAGCAGTACTTC. This translates into CASSINGQKYEQYF.

Note on this clone: One base away lies a much larger clone, so this may be a sequencing read error. Within the sample, other DNA sequences also encode this same CDR3. This rearrangement joins TRBV7-8 to TRBJ2-7; D is uncertain. V was cut by 0 bases and J by 5 bases, with 2 bases left in between. CDR3 length equals 11 residues. CDR1 and CDR2 from the germline V gene are SGHVS and FQNEAQ. The CDR3, as DNA: TGTGCCAGCAGCTTAGCCCACGAGCAGTACTTC. Its translation: CASSLAHEQYF.

This sequence joins TRBV7-8 and TRBJ2-7; 8 nucleotides align to TRBD2. Trimming removed 4 bases from V and 2 bases from J; junction bases left unmatched: 7. Germline V lookup: CDR1 SGHVS, CDR2 FQNEAQ. CDR3 length: 15 residues. CDR3 loop: CASSSPVAGPYEQYF. The CDR3 bases are TGTGCCAGCAGCTCCCCGGTAGCGGGGCCCTACGAGCAGTACTTC.

CDR3 in DNA: TGTGCCAGCAGCCAATACGGGGGCAGGGCTGAAGCTTTCTTT. It specifies CASSQYGGRAEAFF. This chain links TRBV14 with TRBJ1-1; D possibly corresponds to TRBD1 (6 bases). Trimming took 2 bases from V and 6 from J, leaving 13 bases between them. Germline loops: CDR1 SGHDN, CDR2 FVKESK. The length of the CDR3 is 14 residues.

To note about this clone: This CDR3 is also generated by other DNA sequences in the sample. This chain connects TRBV4-3 to TRBJ2-3, with D maybe TRBD2 (6 bases). The CDR3 has 14 residues. The V gene lost 2 bases and the J gene lost 0 bases, with 6 bases spanning the gap. From germline, CDR1 is LGHNA and CDR2 YSLEER. The CDR3 region is CASSQSGSTDTQYF. The CDR3 DNA reads TGCGCCAGCAGCCAAAGCGGGAGCACAGATACGCAGTATTTT.

This chain links TRBV9 with TRBJ2-1, with 13 bases identical to TRBD2. Germline loops: CDR1 SGDLS, CDR2 YYNGEE. The CDR3 is 21 residues long. With V trimmed by 4 bases and J by 3 bases, 19 bases remained unmatched. CDR3 bases: TGTGCCAGCAGCCAACCCACACTTCGGACTAGCGGGAGTGGCGTCTACAATGAGCAGTTCTTC. It encodes CASSQPTLRTSGSGVYNEQFF.

Notes on this clone: The identical CDR3 is also encoded by other nucleotide sequences in the sample. CDR3 sequence (DNA): TGTGCCAGCAGTTTGGGCCAGGCCACTGAAGCTTTCTTT. It codes for CASSLGQATEAFF. The J gene is TRBJ1-1, the V gene TRBV27; D remains unclear. The V and J ends lost 3 bases and 4 bases respectively, with 9 bases between them. Germline CDR1 is MNHEY and CDR2 is SMNVEV (reference sequence). The CDR3 is made up of 13 amino acids.

V usage is TRBV28 and J usage is TRBJ2-7; 10 bases match TRBD2. The CDR3 totals 17 residues. With V trimmed by 2 bases and J by 4 bases, 11 bases remained unmatched. Germline V gene sequence: CDR1 MDHEN, CDR2 SYDVKM. Here the CDR3 reads CASSLNALAGLKYEQYF. The DNA for the CDR3 is TGTGCCAGCAGTTTAAACGCACTAGCGGGACTGAAATACGAGCAGTACTTC.

The genes are TRBV18 and TRBJ2-2; possibly TRBD2 for D (5 bases). The CDR3 length is 14 residues. The ends were cut back, 4 bases at V and 4 bases at J, with 10 bases in the middle. Germline CDR1 is KGHSH and CDR2 is LQKENI. In DNA form, the CDR3 reads TGTGCCAGCTCACACGACTATTCCACCGGGGAGCTGTTTTTT. Its protein is CASSHDYSTGELFF. Full variable domain (outside the CDR3, taken from reference TRBV18 and TRBJ2-2): NAGVMQNPRHLVRRRGQEARLRCSPMKGHSHVYWYRQLPEEGLKFMVYLQKENIIDESGMPKERFSAEFPKEGPSILRIQQVVRGDSAAYFCASSHDYSTGELFFGEGSRLTVL.

The genes are TRBV5-6 and TRBJ2-2, with D perhaps matching TRBD1 (5 bases). Trimming pared 3 bases from V and 1 base from J, leaving 13 bases between. This CDR3 has 16 residues. CDR1 and CDR2 (germline): SGHDT, YYEEEE. CDR3 in DNA: TGTGCCAGCAGCTGGCTGGGGCAGGGGAACACCGGGGAGCTGTTTTTT. Residues: CASSWLGQGNTGELFF.